This TCR beta chain is drawn from a study of blood T cell repertoires in COVID-19. Sequenced by immunoSEQ multiplex PCR; TCRdb stores in-frame clones only, minus some. Of tens of thousands of clones listed, roughly 85% are singletons. This clone was observed once. The CDR3 is made up of 16 amino acids. The V gene end was trimmed by 1 base and the J gene end by 1 base; junction bases not matched to a gene: 4. CDR1 and CDR2 (germline): SGHVS, FQNEAQ. Sequenced sample: peripheral blood. The J gene is TRBJ2-5, the V gene TRBV7-8; 9 nucleotides line up with TRBD2. This clonotype originated in a man older than 75 with acute or convalescent COVID-19. The CDR3 reads CASSLGGGLAQETQYF. The CDR3 nucleotides are TGTGCCAGCAGCTTAGGGGGGGGACTAGCCCAAGAGACCCAGTACTTC.